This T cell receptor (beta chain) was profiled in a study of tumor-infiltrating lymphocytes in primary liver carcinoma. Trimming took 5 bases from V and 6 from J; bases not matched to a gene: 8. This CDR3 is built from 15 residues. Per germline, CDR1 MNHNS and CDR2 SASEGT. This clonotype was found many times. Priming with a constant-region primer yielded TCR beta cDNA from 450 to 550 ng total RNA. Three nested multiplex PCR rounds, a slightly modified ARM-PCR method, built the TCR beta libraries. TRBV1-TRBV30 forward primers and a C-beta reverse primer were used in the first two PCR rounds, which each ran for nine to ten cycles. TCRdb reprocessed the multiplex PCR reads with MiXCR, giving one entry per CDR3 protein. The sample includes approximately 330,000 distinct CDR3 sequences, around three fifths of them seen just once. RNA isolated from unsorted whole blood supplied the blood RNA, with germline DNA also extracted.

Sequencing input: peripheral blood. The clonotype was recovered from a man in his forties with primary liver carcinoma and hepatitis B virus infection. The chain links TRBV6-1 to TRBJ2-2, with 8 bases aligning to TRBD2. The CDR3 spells CASSLELAAAGELFF. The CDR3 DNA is TGTGCCAGCAGTCTAGAACTAGCGGCCGCCGGGGAGCTGTTTTTT.